Described below is a single TCR beta chain sequence and its context. Its antigen is not known. Trimming pared 6 bases from V and 3 bases from J, leaving 15 bases between. The germline CDR1 and CDR2 sequences are SGHVS and FQNEAQ. The CDR3 contains 15 residues. Collected material from alopecia areata patients comprised lesional scalp punch biopsies and peripheral blood. The authors extracted RNA and reverse transcribed it into cDNA as the sequencing template. Using immunoSEQ multiplex PCR, the repertoire was profiled, and TCRdb retains in-frame clones only, with some absent. The data show 50,000 to 80,000 clones, roughly two fifths seen once. The record originates from a study of CD8+ T cells in alopecia areata. Study-wide results and limits: TCR sharing was clearer in mice than between patients, perhaps partly owing to patient HLA diversity. Lesional tissue from the scalp (especially in alopecia totalis/universalis) showed higher clonality than normal scalp.

The V gene is TRBV7-8, the J gene TRBJ1-3; TRBD1 is a possible D gene (5 bases). This clonotype was obtained from a human donor with alopecia areata. Sequencing used NKG2D-low CD8+ T cells sorted from blood. In DNA, the CDR3 is TGTGCCAGCAGTGGGACGATGTTAGGTGGAAACACCATATATTTT. Translating it yields CASSGTMLGGNTIYF.